This is a list of T cell receptor beta chains from one sample in a study of blood T cell repertoires in COVID-19. Clones were read by immunoSEQ multiplex PCR, and TCRdb kept only the in-frame ones, dropping some. The sample lists approximately 280,000 clones, 85% occurring once. The sequencing sample was made of PBMCs or T cells enriched from blood (not recorded which). Receptors were obtained from a woman between 45 and 65 years old who had recovered from COVID-19. Each CDR3 is given with its conserved first and last residue. D genes are given only for firm matches. Clone size, where shown, is once, few, many, or a class for clones that have expanded.

J gene,D gene,clone size,V gene,CDR3 DNA,CDR3 protein
TRBJ1-6,TRBD1,NA,TRBV12-3/TRBV12-4,TGTGCCAGCAGTGGACAGGGGAATTCACCCCTCCACTTT,CASSGQGNSPLHF
TRBJ2-7,NA,NA,TRBV2,TGTGCCAGCAGTGAAATAGTAGCCACGTTCGGCGAGCAGTACTTC,CASSEIVATFGEQYF
TRBJ2-3,TRBD1,NA,TRBV18,TGTGCCAGCTCATTGGACAGGGCGCCCACAGATACGCAGTATTTT,CASSLDRAPTDTQYF
TRBJ1-1,NA,NA,TRBV6-5,TGTGCCAGCAGTACCCTATCGGGGGTAGGAACTGAAGCTTTCTTT,CASSTLSGVGTEAFF
TRBJ1-2,TRBD1,NA,TRBV9,TGTGCCAGCAGCGGGGGACAGGGGGTGTATGGCTACACCTTC,CASSGGQGVYGYTF
TRBJ2-7,TRBD1,NA,TRBV6-2/TRBV6-3,TGTGCCAGCAGTTACTTGACAGGGGCGGGTACCCTCTTCGAGCAGTACTTC,CASSYLTGAGTLFEQYF
TRBJ2-1,TRBD2,NA,TRBV7-9,TGTGCCAGCAGCTTAGTCGCTGGGACTAGCGGGAAATACAATGAGCAGTTCTTC,CASSLVAGTSGKYNEQFF
TRBJ2-3,NA,NA,TRBV6-5,TGTGCCAGCAGTCGCGGCACAGATACGCAGTATTTT,CASSRGTDTQYF
TRBJ1-5,TRBD1,few,TRBV10-3,TGTGCCATCAGTGATATAACAGGGGGGGATCAGCCCCAGCATTTT,CAISDITGGDQPQHF
TRBJ2-1,TRBD1,NA,TRBV7-8,TGTGCCAGCAGCCCAGGGGCCGGGACAGGAGAGTTCTTC,CASSPGAGTGEFF
TRBJ1-2,TRBD1,NA,TRBV5-1,TGCGCCAGCAGCTGGGGACAGGGAACTAACTATGGCTACACCTTC,CASSWGQGTNYGYTF
TRBJ2-5,TRBD1,NA,TRBV7-9,TGTGCCAGCAGACCTGGGACAGCTCAAGAGACCCAGTACTTC,CASRPGTAQETQYF
TRBJ1-2,NA,NA,TRBV9,TGTGCCAGCAGCGCAGGTGTCCGCTCGGGCTACACCTTC,CASSAGVRSGYTF
TRBJ1-2,TRBD1,NA,TRBV7-2,TGTGCCAGCAGGCCGGGACAGGGACACTATGGCTACACCTTC,CASRPGQGHYGYTF
TRBJ2-3,TRBD2,NA,TRBV5-1,TGCGCCAGCAGCTTCAGCGGGGCAAGCACAGATACGCAGTATTTT,CASSFSGASTDTQYF
TRBJ2-3,NA,NA,TRBV9,TGTGCCAGCAGCGTTCCTATGGGGGGGACAGGAGATACGCAGTATTTT,CASSVPMGGTGDTQYF
TRBJ2-2,NA,NA,TRBV18,TGTGCCAGCTCAGAGCAGGGAAACTCGAACACCGGGGAGCTGTTTTTT,CASSEQGNSNTGELFF
TRBJ1-4,TRBD1,NA,TRBV27,TGTGCCAGCAAAACCCGGACAGGCCTGAATGAAAAACTGTTTTTT,CASKTRTGLNEKLFF
TRBJ1-5,NA,NA,TRBV2,TGTGCCAGCAGTGCGCAGGGCCGAGATCAGCCCCAGCATTTT,CASSAQGRDQPQHF
TRBJ1-2,TRBD1,NA,TRBV5-1,TGCGCCAGCAGCTTGGGAAGACAGGGGGCCAGCTATGGCTACACCTTC,CASSLGRQGASYGYTF
TRBJ2-7,NA,few,TRBV7-2,TGTGCCAGCAGCTCCGCCGGGGGTCCCTACGAGCAGTACTTC,CASSSAGGPYEQYF
TRBJ2-7,TRBD2,NA,TRBV5-1,TGCGCCAGCAGCTTGGGACTAGCGGGGGGTCTTTACGAGCAGTACTTC,CASSLGLAGGLYEQYF
TRBJ2-1,TRBD2,NA,TRBV19,TGTGCCAGTAGGGATAGCGGGAGCACGAATGAGCAGTTCTTC,CASRDSGSTNEQFF
TRBJ2-3,TRBD1,NA,TRBV27,TGTGCCAGCAGTTTTGGGACAGGGCCAGATACGCAGTATTTT,CASSFGTGPDTQYF
TRBJ2-2,NA,NA,TRBV12-2,TGTGCAAGTCGCTTCAACTCTAGGACTAGCGGGAGGCGTAACACCGGGGAGCTGTTTTTT,CASRFNSRTSGRRNTGELFF
TRBJ1-2,NA,few,TRBV29-1,TGCAGCGTGGGGGGGGCCGGAGGCCAGGGGCAAACTAACTATGGCTACACCTTC,CSVGGAGGQGQTNYGYTF
TRBJ2-5,TRBD2,NA,TRBV15,TGTGCCACCAGCCAGAGGGCCCCACTAGCGGGAGGGGGAGAGACCCAGTACTTC,CATSQRAPLAGGGETQYF
TRBJ2-7,TRBD2,NA,TRBV9,TGTGCCAGCAGCCGGACTAGCGAGGCCTACGAGCAGTACTTC,CASSRTSEAYEQYF
TRBJ2-1,NA,NA,TRBV27,TGTGCCAGCAGGGAAGAGCCAAGGGGCGATTACAATGAGCAGTTCTTC,CASREEPRGDYNEQFF
TRBJ1-5,TRBD1,NA,TRBV10-3,TGTGCCATCAGTGAGGCGACAGGGGGCGAGAGGCCCCAGCATTTT,CAISEATGGERPQHF
TRBJ2-1,TRBD1,NA,TRBV15,TGTGCCACCAGCAAGGGACAGGGGGCGTCGGGTGAGCAGTTCTTC,CATSKGQGASGEQFF
TRBJ2-6,NA,NA,TRBV28,TGTGCCAGCAGCCGAGTGGCAGAGCGCTCTGGGGCCAACGTCCTGACTTTC,CASSRVAERSGANVLTF
TRBJ2-3,TRBD1,NA,TRBV5-1,TGCGCCAGCAGCTGGACAGGGGGTGGCACAGATACGCAGTATTTT,CASSWTGGGTDTQYF
TRBJ1-5,TRBD1,NA,TRBV7-2,TGTGCCAGCAGCTCAACAGGGGGGCATCAGCCCCAGCATTTT,CASSSTGGHQPQHF
TRBJ1-1,TRBD1,NA,TRBV28,TGTGCCAGCAGTTTGGGCAGGGGGCGGACTGAAGCTTTCTTT,CASSLGRGRTEAFF
TRBJ2-5,NA,NA,TRBV3-1/TRBV3-2,TGTGCCAGCAGCCTCTCCCGGTCCCAAGAGACCCAGTACTTC,CASSLSRSQETQYF
TRBJ2-7,TRBD1,NA,TRBV3-1/TRBV3-2,TGTGCCAGCAGCCCCCAGACAGGGTCTGGGAAATCCTACGAGCAGTACTTC,CASSPQTGSGKSYEQYF
TRBJ1-5,NA,NA,TRBV11-2,TGTGCCAGCAGCTCCCGGCGGGATCAGCCCCAGCATTTT,CASSSRRDQPQHF
TRBJ2-5,TRBD2,NA,TRBV6-5,TGTGCCGGTGGCGAGCGGGGGATTAAAGAGACCCAGTACTTC,CAGGERGIKETQYF
TRBJ2-7,NA,NA,TRBV29-1,TGCAGCGTTGATGAGGGGGTGGAGCAGTACTTC,CSVDEGVEQYF